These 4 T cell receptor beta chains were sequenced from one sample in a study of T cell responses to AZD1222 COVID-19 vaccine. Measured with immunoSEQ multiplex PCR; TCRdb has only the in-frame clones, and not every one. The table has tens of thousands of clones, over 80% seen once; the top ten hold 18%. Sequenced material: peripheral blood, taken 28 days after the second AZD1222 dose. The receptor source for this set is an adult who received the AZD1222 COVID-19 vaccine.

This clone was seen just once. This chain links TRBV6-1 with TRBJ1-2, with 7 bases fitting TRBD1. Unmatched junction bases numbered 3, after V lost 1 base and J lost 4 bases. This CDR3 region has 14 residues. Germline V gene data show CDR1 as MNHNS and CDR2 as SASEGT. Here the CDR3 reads CASSEGGQFYGYTF. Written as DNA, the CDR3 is TGTGCCAGCAGTGAAGGGGGACAGTTCTATGGCTACACCTTC.

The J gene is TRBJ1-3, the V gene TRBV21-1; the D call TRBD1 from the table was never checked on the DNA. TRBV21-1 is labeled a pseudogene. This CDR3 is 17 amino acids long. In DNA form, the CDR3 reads TGTGCCAGCAGCAAACCGTTGGGACAGGGCAGTGGAAACACCATATATTTT. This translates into CASSKPLGQGSGNTIYF.

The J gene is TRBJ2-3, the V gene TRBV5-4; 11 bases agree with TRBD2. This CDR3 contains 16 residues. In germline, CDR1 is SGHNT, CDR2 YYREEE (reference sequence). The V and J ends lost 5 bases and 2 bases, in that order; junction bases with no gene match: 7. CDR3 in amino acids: CASSSGTSGYTDTQYF. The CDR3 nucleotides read TGTGCCAGCAGTTCCGGGACTAGCGGATACACAGATACGCAGTATTTT.

For the CDR3, the DNA is TGTGCCAGTAGTATTTTCCCTAGGGGAGTCCGAGCAGATACGCAGTATTTT. This translates into CASSIFPRGVRADTQYF. V and J are TRBV19 and TRBJ2-3; D may match TRBD1 or TRBD2 (5 bases each). Trimming removed 3 bases at V and 4 bases at J, with 20 bases between. Germline V lookup: CDR1 LNHDA, CDR2 SQIVND (reference sequence). This CDR3 has 17 residues. Full variable domain (rest looked up from reference TRBV19 and TRBJ2-3): DGGITQSPKYLFRKEGQNVTLSCEQNLNHDAMYWYRQDPGQGLRLIYYSQIVNDFQKGDIAEGYSVSREKKESFPLTVTSAQKNPTAFYLCASSIFPRGVRADTQYFGPGTRLTVL.